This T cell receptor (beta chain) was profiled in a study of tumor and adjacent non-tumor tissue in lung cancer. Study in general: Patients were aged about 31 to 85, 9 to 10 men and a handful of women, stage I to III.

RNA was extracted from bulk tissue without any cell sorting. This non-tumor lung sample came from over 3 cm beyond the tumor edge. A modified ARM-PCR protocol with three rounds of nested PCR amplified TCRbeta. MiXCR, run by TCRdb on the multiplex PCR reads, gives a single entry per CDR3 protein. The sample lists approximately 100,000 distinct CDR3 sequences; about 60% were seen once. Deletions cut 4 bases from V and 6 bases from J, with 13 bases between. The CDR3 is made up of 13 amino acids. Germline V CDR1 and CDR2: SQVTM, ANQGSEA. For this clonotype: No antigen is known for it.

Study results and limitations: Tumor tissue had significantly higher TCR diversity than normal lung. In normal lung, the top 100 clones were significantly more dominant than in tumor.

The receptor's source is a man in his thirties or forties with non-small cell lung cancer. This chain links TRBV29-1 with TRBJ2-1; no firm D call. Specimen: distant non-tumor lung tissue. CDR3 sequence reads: CSVGGVVGNEQFF. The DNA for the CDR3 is TGCAGCGTTGGCGGAGTAGTGGGCAATGAGCAGTTCTTC.